The rows below give T cell receptor beta chains drawn from one sample of a study of cytomegalovirus exposure and HLA in healthy donors. TCRdb keeps only in-frame clones here, not all; method: immunoSEQ multiplex PCR. The sample gives about 150,000 clones, about 86% of which show up once; under 25% is in the top ten. Input material: PBMCs. These receptors originate from a man aged 18 to 30 in good health and CMV-seropositive. The CDR3 runs from the conserved cysteine through the conserved F or W. The D gene is left open where the match is weak. The size entry is marked missing in some rows and otherwise reads once, few, many or a size class.

V	D	J	size	DNA	CDR3
TRBV5-6	TRBD1	TRBJ2-7	NA	TGTGCCAGCAGCCAGGGACAGCCCTACGAGCAGTACTTC	CASSQGQPYEQYF
TRBV4-3	TRBD1	TRBJ1-6	NA	TGCGCCAGCAGCCAATGGGGGCGAGGGACAGGGAGGAAGCGGTATAATTCACCCCTCCACTTT	CASSQWGRGTGRKRYNSPLHF
TRBV4-3	TRBD1	TRBJ1-2	few	TGCGCCAGCAGCCGGGGCACAGGGGGCAACTATGGCTACACCTTC	CASSRGTGGNYGYTF
TRBV6-1	NA	TRBJ1-5	NA	TGTGCCAGCAGTGGAACCGGGACATCAATCCTCAAGCGGACTAATCAGCCCCAGCATTTT	CASSGTGTSILKRTNQPQHF
TRBV7-2	TRBD2	TRBJ2-7	NA	TGTGCCAGCAGCTTAGCGGCTCAAGTAGCGGGAGGGCCCTACGAGCAGTACTTC	CASSLAAQVAGGPYEQYF
TRBV18	NA	TRBJ1-1	NA	TGTGCCAGCTCACCGCAAGGCCCGGGTGGCACTGAAGCTTTCTTT	CASSPQGPGGTEAFF
TRBV6-5	NA	TRBJ1-5	NA	TGTGCCCCCGGGCCCCAGCATTTT	CAPGPQHF
TRBV7-6	NA	TRBJ1-2	NA	TGTGCCAGCAGCCAAGAACCGACAGGAACACTTAACTATGGCTACACCTTC	CASSQEPTGTLNYGYTF
TRBV10-2	NA	TRBJ1-5	NA	TGCGCCAGCAGAGGAGGAGGGGGCAATCAGCCCCAGCATTTT	CASRGGGGNQPQHF
TRBV11-2	TRBD1	TRBJ2-7	NA	TGTGCCAGCAGCGCCGGGACAGGGGGCTACTACGAGCAGTACTTC	CASSAGTGGYYEQYF
TRBV7-9	NA	TRBJ1-2	few	TGTGCCAGCAGCTTAGCGAGGTCGAAGGACTATGGCTACACCTTC	CASSLARSKDYGYTF
TRBV27	NA	TRBJ2-1	NA	TGTGCCAGCAGTTTACCGGGAGTGGGCTACAATGAGCAGTTCTTC	CASSLPGVGYNEQFF
TRBV15	NA	TRBJ1-2	NA	TGTGCCACCAGCCACCTCCGGAGGGGGGGGCTAGGGGGCTACACCTTC	CATSHLRRGGLGGYTF
TRBV9	NA	TRBJ1-1	once	TGTGCCAGCAGCATTACGTCGAACAGGGCGAACACTGAAGCTTTCTTT	CASSITSNRANTEAFF
TRBV7-2	NA	TRBJ1-5	NA	TGTGCCAGCAGCTTAGATGGTATGGGACTTCGGCCCCAGCATTTT	CASSLDGMGLRPQHF
TRBV5-1	TRBD1	TRBJ2-6	NA	TGCGCCAGCAGCCGGGACAGTCTTAGCTCTGGGGCCAACGTCCTGACTTTC	CASSRDSLSSGANVLTF
TRBV19	TRBD1	TRBJ1-2	NA	TGTGCCAGTAGTGGGACAGTTTATCATGGCTACACCTTC	CASSGTVYHGYTF
TRBV19	TRBD1	TRBJ1-2	NA	TGTGCCAGTAGTACCCTGGGACAGAATAGATTTAACTATGGCTACACCTTC	CASSTLGQNRFNYGYTF